These 14 T cell receptor beta chains were sequenced from one sample in a study of blood T cell repertoires in COVID-19. Assay: immunoSEQ multiplex PCR; the TCRdb copy retains only in-frame clones and omits some. The table records roughly 140,000 clones, 80% to 85% of them present only once. The sample comprised peripheral blood. These receptors all stem from a human donor in a cohort sampled during active COVID-19.

The genes are TRBV28 and TRBJ2-5; 7 bases fit TRBD2. The CDR3 loop spans 15 amino acids. The V segment lost 5 bases and the J segment 1 base; nucleotides outside the gene matches: 7. CDR1 MDHEN and CDR2 SYDVKM come from the germline V gene. DNA of the CDR3: TGTGCCAGCAGTCGGACTAGGGGCCTCCAAGAGACCCAGTACTTC. It is translated as CASSRTRGLQETQYF. Combining the CDR3 with reference TRBV28 and TRBJ2-5 gives the whole variable domain DVKVTQSSRYLVKRTGEKVFLECVQDMDHENMFWYRQDPGLGLRLIYFSYDVKMKEKGDIPEGYSVSREKKERFSLILESASTNQTSMYLCASSRTRGLQETQYFGPGTRLLVL.

The chain carries TRBV21-1 and TRBJ2-5; TRBD2, the table's D call, was not compared with the DNA. TRBV21-1 is a documented pseudogene. The CDR3 is 15 amino acids. This CDR3 reads CASSKALRGQETQYF. The CDR3 region has the DNA TGTGCCAGCAGCAAAGCGCTACGGGGCCAAGAGACCCAGTACTTC.

In this sample, this clone turned up once. V and J are TRBV7-9 and TRBJ2-1; 9 positions agree with TRBD1. CDR1 and CDR2 (germline): SEHNR, FQNEAQ (reference sequence). The V segment lost 4 bases and the J segment 5 bases; nucleotides outside the gene matches: 9. This CDR3 has 16 residues. CDR3 amino acids: CASSWRTGQGDNEQFF. The CDR3, as DNA: TGTGCCAGCAGCTGGAGAACGGGACAGGGTGACAATGAGCAGTTCTTC.

The V gene is TRBV7-8, the J gene TRBJ2-5; 8 bases match TRBD1. J was trimmed by 5 bases and V by 5 bases; bases with no gene match: 1. There are 12 residues in the CDR3. The germline V gene has CDR1 SGHVS and CDR2 FQNEAQ. This CDR3 reads CASSTGGETQYF. CDR3 coding DNA: TGTGCCAGCAGCACAGGGGGGGAGACCCAGTACTTC.

The chain has TRBV12-3 or TRBV12-4 and TRBJ2-7; D is perhaps TRBD1 (5 bases). CDR3 length equals 13 residues. V was clipped by 4 bases and J by 2 bases, with 9 bases between them. The chain's CDR3 is CASSSTATYEQYF. CDR3 coding DNA: TGTGCCAGCAGTTCGACAGCAACCTACGAGCAGTACTTC.

The chain combines TRBV5-5 with TRBJ1-5, with 8 bases matching TRBD1. This CDR3 contains 16 residues. V shed 4 bases and J 6 bases; nucleotides not matched to a gene: 12. From germline, CDR1 is SGHKS and CDR2 YYEKEE (reference sequence). CDR3 loop: CASSRIFQGAGQPQHF. The CDR3 nucleotides read TGTGCCAGCAGCCGAATTTTTCAGGGGGCTGGTCAGCCCCAGCATTTT.

The chain uses TRBV4-1 and TRBJ2-5; perhaps TRBD1 as D (6 bases). The V gene lost 2 bases and the J gene lost 4 bases, with 11 bases spanning the gap. CDR1 is MGHRA, CDR2 YSYEKL, per germline. This CDR3 region has 14 residues. CDR3 amino acids: CASSQTTGIETQYF. In DNA, the CDR3 is TGCGCCAGCAGCCAAACTACAGGGATAGAGACCCAGTACTTC.

The CDR3 loop reads CASSLITEQETQYF. CDR3 sequence (DNA): TGCGCCAGCAGCTTGATTACCGAGCAAGAGACCCAGTACTTC. The J gene is TRBJ2-5, the V gene TRBV5-1; D gene uncertain. Trimming shortened V by 1 base and J by 2 bases, and 9 bases separated the two germline ends. Germline V gene sequence: CDR1 SGHRS, CDR2 YFSETQ. The CDR3 contains 14 residues.

This chain joins TRBV7-2 and TRBJ2-5; the match to TRBD2 covers 8 bases. J lost 5 bases, V lost 2 bases, and 13 bases had no gene match. Germline lookup yields CDR1 SGHTA and CDR2 FQGNSA. This CDR3 has 17 amino acids. DNA of the CDR3: TGTGCCAGCAGCTTACTGTTTGCGGGGGGAGCGGGGGAGACCCAGTACTTC. Its protein product is CASSLLFAGGAGETQYF.

The gene calls are TRBV5-4 and TRBJ2-1, with 9 bases matching TRBD2. Germline V gives CDR1 SGHNT, CDR2 YYREEE (reference sequence). Trimming at V came to 4 bases and at J to 6 bases, leaving 8 bases not matched to a gene. CDR3 length: 15 residues. CDR3 in amino acids: CASSPEREVGNEQFF. The CDR3 DNA reads as TGTGCCAGCAGCCCTGAGCGGGAGGTTGGCAATGAGCAGTTCTTC.

This rearrangement joins TRBV4-3 to TRBJ2-5, with TRBD2 as a possible D gene (6 bases). Trimming stripped 4 bases from V and 7 bases from J, with 19 bases between. The CDR3 totals 15 residues. From germline, CDR1 is LGHNA and CDR2 YSLEER. The CDR3 spells CASSRRSSDDGTQYF. CDR3 sequence (DNA): TGCGCCAGCAGCCGACGATCTAGCGACGACGGGACCCAGTACTTC.

The rearrangement links TRBV6-2 or TRBV6-3 to TRBJ2-5; TRBD2 agrees at 13 bases. The CDR3 sequence is 14 residues long. The V and J ends lost 6 bases and 4 bases, in that order; junction bases with no gene match: 2. Germline V gene lookup returns CDR1 MNHEY and CDR2 SVGEGT. The CDR3 reads CASSRLAGGETQYF. The DNA for the CDR3 is TGTGCCAGCAGCAGACTAGCGGGGGGAGAGACCCAGTACTTC.

This chain connects TRBV13 to TRBJ2-7, with TRBD2 matching 16 bases. The J segment lost 0 bases and the V segment lost 4 bases, leaving 6 bases of the junction unmatched. The CDR3 has 18 amino acids. Germline CDR1 PRHDT, CDR2 FYEKMQ (reference sequence). CDR3 protein: CASSSGLAGGLRSYEQYF. The CDR3 nucleotides are TGTGCCAGCAGCTCGGGACTAGCGGGAGGGCTACGCTCCTACGAGCAGTACTTC.

V usage is TRBV29-1 and J usage is TRBJ2-7; 9 bases match TRBD2. There are 14 residues in the CDR3. Trimming took 7 bases from V and 0 from J; bases not matched to a gene: 7. Germline CDR1 SQVTM, CDR2 ANQGSEA. The CDR3 sequence: CSGVSGGYSYEQYF. DNA for the CDR3: TGCAGCGGCGTTAGCGGGGGATACTCCTACGAGCAGTACTTC.